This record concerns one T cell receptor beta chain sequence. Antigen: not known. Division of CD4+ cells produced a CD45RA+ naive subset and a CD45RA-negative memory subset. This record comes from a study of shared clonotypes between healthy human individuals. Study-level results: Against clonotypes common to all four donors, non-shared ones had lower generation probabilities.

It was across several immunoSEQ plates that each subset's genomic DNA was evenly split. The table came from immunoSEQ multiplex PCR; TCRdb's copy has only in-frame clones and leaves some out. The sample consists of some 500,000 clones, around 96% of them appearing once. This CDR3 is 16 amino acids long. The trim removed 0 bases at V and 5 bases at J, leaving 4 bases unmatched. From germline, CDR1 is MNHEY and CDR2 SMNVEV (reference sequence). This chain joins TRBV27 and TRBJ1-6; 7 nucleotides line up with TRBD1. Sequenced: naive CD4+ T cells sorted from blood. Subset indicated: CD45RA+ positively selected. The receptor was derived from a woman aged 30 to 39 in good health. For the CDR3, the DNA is TGTGCCAGCAGTTTATCGGCGACAGGGAATAATTCACCCCTCCACTTT. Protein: CASSLSATGNNSPLHF.